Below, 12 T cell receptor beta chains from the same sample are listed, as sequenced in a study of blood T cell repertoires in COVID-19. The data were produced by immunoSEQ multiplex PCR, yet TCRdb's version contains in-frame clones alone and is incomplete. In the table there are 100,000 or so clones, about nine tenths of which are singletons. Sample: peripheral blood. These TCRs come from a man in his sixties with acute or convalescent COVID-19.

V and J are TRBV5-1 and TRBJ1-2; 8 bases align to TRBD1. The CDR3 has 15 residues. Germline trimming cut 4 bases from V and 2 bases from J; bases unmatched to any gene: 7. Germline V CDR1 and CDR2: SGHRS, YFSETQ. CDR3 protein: CASSPGQEGNYGYTF. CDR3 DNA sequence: TGCGCCAGCAGCCCGGGACAGGAAGGGAACTATGGCTACACCTTC.

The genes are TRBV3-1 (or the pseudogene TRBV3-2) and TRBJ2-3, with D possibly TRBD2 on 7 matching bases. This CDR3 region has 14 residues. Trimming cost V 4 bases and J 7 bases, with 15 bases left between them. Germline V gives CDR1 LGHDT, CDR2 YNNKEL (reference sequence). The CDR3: CASSRPGGLYTQYF. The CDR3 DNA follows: TGTGCCAGCAGCCGGCCGGGGGGCCTTTATACGCAGTATTTT.

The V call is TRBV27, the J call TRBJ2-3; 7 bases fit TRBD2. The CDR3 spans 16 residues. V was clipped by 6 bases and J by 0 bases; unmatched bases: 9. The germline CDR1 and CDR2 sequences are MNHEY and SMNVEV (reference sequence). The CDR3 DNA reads TGTGCCAGCAGCGCTCCTAGCGGTCCTAGCACAGATACGCAGTATTTT. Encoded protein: CASSAPSGPSTDTQYF.

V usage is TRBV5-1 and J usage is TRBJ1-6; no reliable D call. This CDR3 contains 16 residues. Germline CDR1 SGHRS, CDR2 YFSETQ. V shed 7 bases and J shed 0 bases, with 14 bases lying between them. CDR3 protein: CASRREASSYNSPLHF. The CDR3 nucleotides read TGCGCCAGCCGACGCGAAGCGAGCTCCTATAATTCACCCCTCCACTTT.

As DNA, the CDR3 is TGCAGCGTTGTGATGGGAGGGGACACTGAAGCTTTCTTT. It specifies CSVVMGGDTEAFF. The J gene is TRBJ1-1, the V gene TRBV29-1, with D possibly matching TRBD1 (5 bases). The CDR3 is 13 amino acids. V gave up 4 bases and J gave up 3 bases, with 12 bases separating them. Germline assignment: CDR1 SQVTM and CDR2 ANQGSEA.

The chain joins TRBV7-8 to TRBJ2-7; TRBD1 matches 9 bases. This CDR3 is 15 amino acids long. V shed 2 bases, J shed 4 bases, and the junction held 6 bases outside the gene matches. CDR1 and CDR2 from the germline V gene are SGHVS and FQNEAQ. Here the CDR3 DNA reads TGTGCCAGCAGCTTAACTGGGGGACAGGGATACGAGCAGTACTTC. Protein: CASSLTGGQGYEQYF.

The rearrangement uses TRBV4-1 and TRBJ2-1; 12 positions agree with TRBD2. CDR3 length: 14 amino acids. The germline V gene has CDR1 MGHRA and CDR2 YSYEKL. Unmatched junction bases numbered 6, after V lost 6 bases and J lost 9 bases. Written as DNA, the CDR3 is TGCGCCAGCAGTCGGACTAGCGGGACGGCTGAGCAGTTCTTC. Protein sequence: CASSRTSGTAEQFF.

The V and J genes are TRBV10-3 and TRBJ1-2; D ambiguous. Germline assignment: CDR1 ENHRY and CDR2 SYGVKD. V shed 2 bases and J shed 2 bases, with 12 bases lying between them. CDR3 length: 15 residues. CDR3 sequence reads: CAISEPKGVNYGYTF. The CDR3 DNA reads TGTGCCATCAGTGAGCCAAAGGGAGTCAACTATGGCTACACCTTC.

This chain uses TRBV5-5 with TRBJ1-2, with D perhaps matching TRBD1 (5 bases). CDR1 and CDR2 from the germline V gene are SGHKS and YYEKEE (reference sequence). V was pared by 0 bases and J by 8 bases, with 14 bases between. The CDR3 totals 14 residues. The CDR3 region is CASSLEGRAAGYTF. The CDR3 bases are TGTGCCAGCAGCTTGGAAGGCAGGGCGGCGGGCTACACCTTC.

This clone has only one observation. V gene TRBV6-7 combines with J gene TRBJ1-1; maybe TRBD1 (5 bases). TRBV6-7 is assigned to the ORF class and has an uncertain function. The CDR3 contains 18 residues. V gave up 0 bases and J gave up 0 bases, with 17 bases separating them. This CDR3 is CASSYSICPGWVNTEAFF. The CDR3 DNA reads TGTGCCAGCAGTTACTCGATCTGCCCAGGGTGGGTGAACACTGAAGCTTTCTTT.

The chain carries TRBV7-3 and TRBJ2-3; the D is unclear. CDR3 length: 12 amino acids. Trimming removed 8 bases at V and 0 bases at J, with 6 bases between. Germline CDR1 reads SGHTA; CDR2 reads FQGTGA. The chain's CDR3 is CASSTSTDTQYF. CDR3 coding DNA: TGTGCCAGCTCCACAAGCACAGATACGCAGTATTTT.

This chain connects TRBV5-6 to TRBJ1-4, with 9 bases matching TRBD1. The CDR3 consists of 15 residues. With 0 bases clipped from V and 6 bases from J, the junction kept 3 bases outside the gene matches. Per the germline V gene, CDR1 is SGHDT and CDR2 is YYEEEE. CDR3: CASSLVRDRDEKLFF. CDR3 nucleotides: TGTGCCAGCAGCTTGGTACGGGACAGGGATGAAAAACTGTTTTTT.